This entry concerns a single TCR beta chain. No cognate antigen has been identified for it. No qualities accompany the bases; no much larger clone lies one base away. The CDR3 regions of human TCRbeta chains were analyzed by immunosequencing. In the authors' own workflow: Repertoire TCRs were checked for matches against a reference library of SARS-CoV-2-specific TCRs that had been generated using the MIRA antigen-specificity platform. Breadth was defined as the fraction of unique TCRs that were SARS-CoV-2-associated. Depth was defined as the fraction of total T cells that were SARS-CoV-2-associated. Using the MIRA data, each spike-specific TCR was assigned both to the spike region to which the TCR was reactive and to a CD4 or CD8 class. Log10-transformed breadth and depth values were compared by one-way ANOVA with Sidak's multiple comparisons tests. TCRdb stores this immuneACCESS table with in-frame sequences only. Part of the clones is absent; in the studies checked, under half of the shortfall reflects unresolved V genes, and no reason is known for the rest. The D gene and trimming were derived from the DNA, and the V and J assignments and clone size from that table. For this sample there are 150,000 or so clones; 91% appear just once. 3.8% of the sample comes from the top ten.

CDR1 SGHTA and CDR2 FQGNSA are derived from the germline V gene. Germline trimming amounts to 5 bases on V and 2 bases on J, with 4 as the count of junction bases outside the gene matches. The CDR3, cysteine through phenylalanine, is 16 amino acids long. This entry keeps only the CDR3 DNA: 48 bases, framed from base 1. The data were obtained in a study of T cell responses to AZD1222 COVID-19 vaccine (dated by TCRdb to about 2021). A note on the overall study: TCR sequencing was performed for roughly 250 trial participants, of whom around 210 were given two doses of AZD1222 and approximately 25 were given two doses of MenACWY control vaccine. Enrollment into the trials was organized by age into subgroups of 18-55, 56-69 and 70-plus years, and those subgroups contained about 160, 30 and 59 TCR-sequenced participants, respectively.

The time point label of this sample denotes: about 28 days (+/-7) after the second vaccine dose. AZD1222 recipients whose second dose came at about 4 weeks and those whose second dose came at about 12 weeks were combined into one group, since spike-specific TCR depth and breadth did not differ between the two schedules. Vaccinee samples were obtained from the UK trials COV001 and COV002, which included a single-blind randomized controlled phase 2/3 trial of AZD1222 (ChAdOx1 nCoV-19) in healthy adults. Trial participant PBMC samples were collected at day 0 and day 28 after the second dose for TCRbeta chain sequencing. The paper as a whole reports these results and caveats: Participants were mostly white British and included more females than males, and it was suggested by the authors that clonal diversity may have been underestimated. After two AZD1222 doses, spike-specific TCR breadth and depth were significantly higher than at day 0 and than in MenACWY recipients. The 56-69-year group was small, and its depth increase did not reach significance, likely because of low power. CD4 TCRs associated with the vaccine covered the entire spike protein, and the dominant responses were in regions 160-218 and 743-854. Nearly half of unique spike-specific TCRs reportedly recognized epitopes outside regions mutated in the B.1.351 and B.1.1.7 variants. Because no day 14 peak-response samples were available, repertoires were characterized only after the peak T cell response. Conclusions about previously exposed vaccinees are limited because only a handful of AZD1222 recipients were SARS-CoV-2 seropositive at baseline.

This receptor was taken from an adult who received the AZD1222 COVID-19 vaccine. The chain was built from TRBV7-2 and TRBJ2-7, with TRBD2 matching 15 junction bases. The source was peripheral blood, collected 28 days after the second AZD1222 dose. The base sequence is TGTGCCAGCAGCGTCGGACTAGCGGGGGGGGCCTACGAGCAGTACTTC. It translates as CASSVGLAGGAYEQYF.